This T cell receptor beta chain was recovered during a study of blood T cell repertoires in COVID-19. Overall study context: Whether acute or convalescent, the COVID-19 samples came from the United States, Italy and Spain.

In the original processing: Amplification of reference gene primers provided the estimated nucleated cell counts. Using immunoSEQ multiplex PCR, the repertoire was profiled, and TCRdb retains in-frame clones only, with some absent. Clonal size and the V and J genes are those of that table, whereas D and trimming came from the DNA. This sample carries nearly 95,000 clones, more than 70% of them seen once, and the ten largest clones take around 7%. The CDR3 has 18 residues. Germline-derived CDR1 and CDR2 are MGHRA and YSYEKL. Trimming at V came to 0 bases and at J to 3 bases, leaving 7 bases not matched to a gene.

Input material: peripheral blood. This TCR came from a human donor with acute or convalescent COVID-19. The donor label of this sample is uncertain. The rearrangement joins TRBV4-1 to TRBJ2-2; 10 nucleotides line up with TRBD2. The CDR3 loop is CASSQDRVAGGYTGELFF. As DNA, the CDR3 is TGCGCCAGCAGCCAAGATCGGGTAGCGGGGGGTTACACCGGGGAGCTGTTTTTT.